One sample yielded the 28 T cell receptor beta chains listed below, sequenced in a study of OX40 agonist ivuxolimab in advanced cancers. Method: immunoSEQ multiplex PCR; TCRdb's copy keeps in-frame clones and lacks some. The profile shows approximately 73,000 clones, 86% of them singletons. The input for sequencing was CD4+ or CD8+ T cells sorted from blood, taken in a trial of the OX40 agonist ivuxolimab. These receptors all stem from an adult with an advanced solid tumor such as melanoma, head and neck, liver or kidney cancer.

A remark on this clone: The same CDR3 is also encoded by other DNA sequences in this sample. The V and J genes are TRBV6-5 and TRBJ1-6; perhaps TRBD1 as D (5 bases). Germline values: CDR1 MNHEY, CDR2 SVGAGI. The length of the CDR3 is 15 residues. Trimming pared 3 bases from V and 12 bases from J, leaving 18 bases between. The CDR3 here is CASSYGLGQGLPLHF. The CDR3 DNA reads TGTGCCAGCAGTTATGGGTTGGGGCAAGGCTTACCCCTCCACTTT.

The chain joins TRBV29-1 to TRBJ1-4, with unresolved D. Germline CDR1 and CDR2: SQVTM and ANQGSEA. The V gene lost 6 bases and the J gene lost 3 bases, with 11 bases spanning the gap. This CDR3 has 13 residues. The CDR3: CSVADGSNEKLFF. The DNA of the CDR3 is TGCAGCGTCGCCGACGGGTCTAATGAAAAACTGTTTTTT.

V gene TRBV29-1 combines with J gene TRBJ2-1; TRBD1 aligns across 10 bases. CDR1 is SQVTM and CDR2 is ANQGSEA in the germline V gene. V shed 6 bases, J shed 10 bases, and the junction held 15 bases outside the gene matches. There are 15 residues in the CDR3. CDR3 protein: CSVRQGAGGTGEQFF. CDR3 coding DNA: TGCAGCGTCCGACAGGGGGCTGGTGGGACAGGGGAGCAGTTCTTC.

The CDR3 region is CSASLETQYF. The CDR3 DNA reads as TGCAGTGCTAGTTTAGAGACCCAGTACTTC. The rearrangement joins TRBV20-1 to TRBJ2-5; D gene uncertain. CDR3 size: 10 residues. Trimming shortened V by 3 bases and J by 4 bases, and 3 bases separated the two germline ends. Germline V gene sequence: CDR1 DFQATT, CDR2 SNEGSKA (reference sequence).

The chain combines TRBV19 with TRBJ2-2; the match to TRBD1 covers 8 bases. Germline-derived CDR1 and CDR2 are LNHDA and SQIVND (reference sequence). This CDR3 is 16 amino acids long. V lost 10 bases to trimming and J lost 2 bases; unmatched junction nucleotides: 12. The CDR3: CATEPWDRKNTGELFF. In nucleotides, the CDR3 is TGTGCCACCGAACCCTGGGACAGGAAAAACACCGGGGAGCTGTTTTTT.

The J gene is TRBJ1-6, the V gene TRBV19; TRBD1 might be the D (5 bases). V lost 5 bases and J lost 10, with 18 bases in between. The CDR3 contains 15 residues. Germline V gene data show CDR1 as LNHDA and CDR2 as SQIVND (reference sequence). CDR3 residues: CASSPRTSRGSPLHF. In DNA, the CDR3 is TGTGCCAGTAGTCCGCGGACCTCACGGGGGTCACCCCTCCACTTT.

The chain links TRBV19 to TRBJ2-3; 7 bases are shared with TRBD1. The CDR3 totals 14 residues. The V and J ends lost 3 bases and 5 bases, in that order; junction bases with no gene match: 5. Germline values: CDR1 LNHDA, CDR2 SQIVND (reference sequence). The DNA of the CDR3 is TGTGCCAGTAGTATGAGGGGGCGCGAAGATACGCAGTATTTT. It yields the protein CASSMRGREDTQYF.

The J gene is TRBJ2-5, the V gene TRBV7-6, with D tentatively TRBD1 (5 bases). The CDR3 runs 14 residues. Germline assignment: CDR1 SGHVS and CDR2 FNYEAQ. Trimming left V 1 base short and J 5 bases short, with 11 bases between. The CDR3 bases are TGTGCCAGCAGCTTAGTGCAGGGTAGGGAGACCCAGTACTTC. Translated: CASSLVQGRETQYF.

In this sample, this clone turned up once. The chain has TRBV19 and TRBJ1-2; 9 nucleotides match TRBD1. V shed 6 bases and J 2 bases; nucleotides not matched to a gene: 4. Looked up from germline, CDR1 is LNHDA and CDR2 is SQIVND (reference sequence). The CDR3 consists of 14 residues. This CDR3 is CASSIGTGNYGYTF. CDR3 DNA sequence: TGTGCCAGTAGCATCGGGACAGGGAACTATGGCTACACCTTC.

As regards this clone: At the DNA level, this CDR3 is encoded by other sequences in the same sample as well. Here the CDR3 reads CAWIRAEYGYTF. In nucleotides, the CDR3 is TGTGCCTGGATCCGGGCCGAGTATGGCTACACCTTC. This sequence joins TRBV30 and TRBJ1-2; D ambiguous. This CDR3 has 12 amino acids. Germline CDR1 and CDR2: GTSNPN and SVGIG (reference sequence). With 4 bases removed from V and 5 bases from J, the gap between germline ends came to 11 bases.

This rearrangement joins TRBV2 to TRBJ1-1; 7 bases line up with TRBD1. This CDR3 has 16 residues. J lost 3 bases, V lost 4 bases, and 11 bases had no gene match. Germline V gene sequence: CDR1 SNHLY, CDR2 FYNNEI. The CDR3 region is CASSGRSTGMDTEAFF. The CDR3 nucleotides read TGTGCCAGCAGTGGGAGGTCGACAGGGATGGACACTGAAGCTTTCTTT. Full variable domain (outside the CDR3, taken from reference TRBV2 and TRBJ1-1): EPEVTQTPSHQVTQMGQEVILRCVPISNHLYFYWYRQILGQKVEFLVSFYNNEISEKSEIFDDQFSVERPDGSNFTLKIRSTKLEDSAMYFCASSGRSTGMDTEAFFGQGTRLTVV.

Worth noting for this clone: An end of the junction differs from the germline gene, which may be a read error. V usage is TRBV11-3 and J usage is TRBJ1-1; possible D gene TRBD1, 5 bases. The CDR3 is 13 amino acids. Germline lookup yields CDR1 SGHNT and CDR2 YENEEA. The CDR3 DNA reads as TGTGCCGGCAGCTTAGGGGTGAACACTGAAGCTTTCTTT. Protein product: CAGSLGVNTEAFF.

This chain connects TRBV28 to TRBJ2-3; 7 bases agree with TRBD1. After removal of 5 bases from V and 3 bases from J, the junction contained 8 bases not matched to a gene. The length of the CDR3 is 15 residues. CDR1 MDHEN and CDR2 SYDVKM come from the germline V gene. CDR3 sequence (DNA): TGTGCCAGCAGTATAGGGGGCGCAGGGACAGATACGCAGTATTTT. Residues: CASSIGGAGTDTQYF.

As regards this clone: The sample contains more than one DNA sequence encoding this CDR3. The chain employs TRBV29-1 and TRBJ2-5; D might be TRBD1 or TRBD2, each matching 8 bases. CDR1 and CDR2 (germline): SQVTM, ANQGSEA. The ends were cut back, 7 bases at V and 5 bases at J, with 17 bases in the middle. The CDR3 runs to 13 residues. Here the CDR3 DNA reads TGCAGCGCCGGGAGGGACAGGTTTGAGACCCAGTACTTC. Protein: CSAGRDRFETQYF. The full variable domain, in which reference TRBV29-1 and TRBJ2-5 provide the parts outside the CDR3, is SAVISQKPSRDICQRGTSLTIQCQVDSQVTMMFWYRQQPGQSLTLIATANQGSEATYESGFVIDKFPISRPNLTFSTLTVSNMSPEDSSIYLCSAGRDRFETQYFGPGTRLLVL.

CDR3 residues: CASKTENTEAFF. The CDR3 DNA is TGTGCCAGCAAGACCGAAAACACTGAAGCTTTCTTT. The rearrangement links TRBV28 to TRBJ1-1, with D unclear. Trimming removed 7 bases at V and 2 bases at J, with 8 bases between. The CDR3 spans 12 residues. CDR1 is MDHEN, CDR2 SYDVKM, per germline.

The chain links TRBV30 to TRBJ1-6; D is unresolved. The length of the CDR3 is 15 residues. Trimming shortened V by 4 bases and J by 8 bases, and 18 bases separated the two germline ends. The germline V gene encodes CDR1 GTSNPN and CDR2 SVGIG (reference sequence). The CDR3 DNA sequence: TGTGCCTGGAACTTGAAGACTTCTAGGGATTCACCCCTCCACTTT. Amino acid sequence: CAWNLKTSRDSPLHF.

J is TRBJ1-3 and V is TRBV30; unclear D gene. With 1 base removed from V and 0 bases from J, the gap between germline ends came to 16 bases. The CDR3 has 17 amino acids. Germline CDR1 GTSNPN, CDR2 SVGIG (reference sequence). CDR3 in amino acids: CAWSDHRATSSGNTIYF. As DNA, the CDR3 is TGTGCCTGGAGTGATCACCGGGCTACTAGCTCTGGAAACACCATATATTTT.

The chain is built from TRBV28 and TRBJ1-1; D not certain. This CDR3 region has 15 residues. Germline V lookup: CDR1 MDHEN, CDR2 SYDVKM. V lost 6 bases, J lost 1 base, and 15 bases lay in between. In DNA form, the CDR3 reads TGTGCCAGCAGAAAAAGCCGGGTTCCGAACACTGAAGCTTTCTTT. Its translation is CASRKSRVPNTEAFF.

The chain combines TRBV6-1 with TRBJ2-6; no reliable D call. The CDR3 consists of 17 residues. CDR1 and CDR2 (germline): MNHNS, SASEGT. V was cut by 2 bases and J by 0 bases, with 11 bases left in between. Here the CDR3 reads CASSERIGLSGANVLTF. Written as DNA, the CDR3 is TGTGCCAGCAGTGAAAGGATAGGGCTCTCTGGGGCCAACGTCCTGACTTTC.

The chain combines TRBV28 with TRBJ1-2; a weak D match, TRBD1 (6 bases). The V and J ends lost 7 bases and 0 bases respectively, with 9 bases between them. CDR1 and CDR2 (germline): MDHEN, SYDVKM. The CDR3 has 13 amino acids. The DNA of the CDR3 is TGTGCCAGCACACCAGGGGCTAACTATGGCTACACCTTC. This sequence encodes CASTPGANYGYTF.

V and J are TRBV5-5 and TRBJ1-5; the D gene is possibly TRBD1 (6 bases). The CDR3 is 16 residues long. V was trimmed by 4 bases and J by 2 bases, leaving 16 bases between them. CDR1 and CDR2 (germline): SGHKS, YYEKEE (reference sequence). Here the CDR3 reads CASSRDTGSGNQPQHF. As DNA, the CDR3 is TGTGCCAGCAGCCGAGATACAGGGTCGGGCAATCAGCCCCAGCATTTT.

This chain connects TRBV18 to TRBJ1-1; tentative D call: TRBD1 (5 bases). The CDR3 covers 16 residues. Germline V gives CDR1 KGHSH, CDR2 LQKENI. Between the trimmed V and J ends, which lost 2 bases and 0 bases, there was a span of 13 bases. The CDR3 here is CASSPAPGGMNTEAFF. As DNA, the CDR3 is TGTGCCAGCTCACCAGCTCCGGGGGGAATGAACACTGAAGCTTTCTTT.

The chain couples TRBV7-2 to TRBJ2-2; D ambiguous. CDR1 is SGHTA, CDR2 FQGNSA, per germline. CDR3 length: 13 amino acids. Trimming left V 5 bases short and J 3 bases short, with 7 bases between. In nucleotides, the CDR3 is TGTGCCAGCAGCGCCGAGGACACCGGGGAGCTGTTTTTT. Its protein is CASSAEDTGELFF.

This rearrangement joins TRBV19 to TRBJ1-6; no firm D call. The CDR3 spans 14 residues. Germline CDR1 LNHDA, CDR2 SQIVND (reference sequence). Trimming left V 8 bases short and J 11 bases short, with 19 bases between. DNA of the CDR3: TGTGCCAGTCCCGGTTACACCCGAGGGACACCCCTCCACTTT. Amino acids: CASPGYTRGTPLHF.

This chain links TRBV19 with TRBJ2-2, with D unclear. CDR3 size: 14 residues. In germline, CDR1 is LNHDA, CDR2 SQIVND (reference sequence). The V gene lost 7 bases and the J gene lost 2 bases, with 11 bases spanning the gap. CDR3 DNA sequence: TGTGCCAGTATCTGGCAGCACAACACCGGGGAGCTGTTTTTT. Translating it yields CASIWQHNTGELFF.

The CDR3 spells CASSPPLTVASGYTF. DNA of the CDR3: TGTGCCAGCTCACCCCCGTTGACTGTCGCTAGTGGCTACACCTTC. The chain joins TRBV18 to TRBJ1-2; D call uncertain. Trimming removed 3 bases from V and 7 bases from J, with 18 bases in between. Germline loops: CDR1 KGHSH, CDR2 LQKENI. The CDR3 covers 15 residues.

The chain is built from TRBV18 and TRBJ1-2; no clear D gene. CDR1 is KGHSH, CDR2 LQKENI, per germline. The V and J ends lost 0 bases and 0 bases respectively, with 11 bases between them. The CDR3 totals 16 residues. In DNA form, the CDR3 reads TGTGCCAGCTCACCACCGCCCCCGGTGTCTAACTATGGCTACACCTTC. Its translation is CASSPPPPVSNYGYTF.

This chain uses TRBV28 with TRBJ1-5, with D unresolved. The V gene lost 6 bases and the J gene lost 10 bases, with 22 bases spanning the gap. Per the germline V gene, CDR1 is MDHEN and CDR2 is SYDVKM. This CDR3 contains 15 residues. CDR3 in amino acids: CASSSRTGIIQPQHF. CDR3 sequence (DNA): TGTGCCAGCAGCTCAAGGACCGGTATTATCCAACCCCAGCATTTT. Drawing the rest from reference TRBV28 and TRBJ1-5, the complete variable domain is DVKVTQSSRYLVKRTGEKVFLECVQDMDHENMFWYRQDPGLGLRLIYFSYDVKMKEKGDIPEGYSVSREKKERFSLILESASTNQTSMYLCASSSRTGIIQPQHFGDGTRLSIL.